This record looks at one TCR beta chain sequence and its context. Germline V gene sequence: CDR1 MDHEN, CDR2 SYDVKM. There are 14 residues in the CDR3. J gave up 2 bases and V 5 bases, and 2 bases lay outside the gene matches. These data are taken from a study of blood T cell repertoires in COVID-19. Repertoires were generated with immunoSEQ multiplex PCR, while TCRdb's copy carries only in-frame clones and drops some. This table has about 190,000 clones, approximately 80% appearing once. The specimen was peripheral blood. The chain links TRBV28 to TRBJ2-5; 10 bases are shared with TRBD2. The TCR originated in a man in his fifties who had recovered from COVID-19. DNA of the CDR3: TGTGCCAGCAGTACACTAGCGGGACAAGAGACCCAGTACTTC. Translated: CASSTLAGQETQYF.